This T cell receptor (beta chain) was captured by sequencing in a study of T cells after yellow fever vaccination. Broader study findings: Contaminating bulk clonotypes could be abundant in FACS-sorted repertoires.

This clonotype occurred many times. The antigen is undetermined. The V gene's germline CDR1 is SGHDT and CDR2 YYEEEE. V lost 1 base to trimming and J lost 5 bases, with 9 bases between them. The CDR3 has 13 amino acids. In TCRdb, the 5' RACE reads were re-called with MiXCR into one record per CDR3 protein. Among over 300,000 distinct CDR3 sequences listed, 4.1% were seen once. The clonotype originates from a man aged 18 to 29 who received the YFV17D yellow fever vaccine. The chain combines TRBV5-6 with TRBJ2-5; the D gene is possibly TRBD1 (6 bases). The sequencing used PBMCs, collected 5 days after the yellow fever booster vaccination. The CDR3 here is CASSLRGTETQYF. For the CDR3, the DNA is TGTGCCAGCAGCTTGAGGGGGACGGAGACCCAGTACTTC.